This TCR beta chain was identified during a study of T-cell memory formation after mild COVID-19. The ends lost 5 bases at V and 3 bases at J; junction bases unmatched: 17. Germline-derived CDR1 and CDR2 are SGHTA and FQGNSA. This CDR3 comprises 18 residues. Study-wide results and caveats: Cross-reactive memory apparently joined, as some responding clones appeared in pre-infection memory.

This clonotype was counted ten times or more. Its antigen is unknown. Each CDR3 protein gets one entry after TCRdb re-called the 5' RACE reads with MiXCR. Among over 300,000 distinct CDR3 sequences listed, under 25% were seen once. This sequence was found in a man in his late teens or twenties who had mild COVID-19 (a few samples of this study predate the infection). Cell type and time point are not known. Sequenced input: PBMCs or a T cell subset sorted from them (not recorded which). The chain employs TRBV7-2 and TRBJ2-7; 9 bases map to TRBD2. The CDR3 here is CASSPAGTSPLYDYEQYF. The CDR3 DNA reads TGTGCCAGCAGCCCAGCCGGGACTAGCCCCCTCTACGACTACGAGCAGTACTTC.